This T cell receptor (beta chain) came from a study of T cell responses to AZD1222 COVID-19 vaccine. Concerning this clone itself: Its antigen is currently unknown.

The CDR3 loop spans 14 amino acids. CDR1 is SGHKS, CDR2 YYEKEE, per germline (reference sequence). Unmatched junction bases numbered 5, after V lost 1 base and J lost 7 bases. The table came from immunoSEQ multiplex PCR; TCRdb's copy has only in-frame clones and leaves some out. The data show under 40,000 clones, roughly 74% seen once. Study-level findings and limits: Increases in Spike-specific TCR breadth and depth were seen after two AZD1222 doses. Close to half of all spike-specific TCRs reportedly target regions of the variants that are unmutated.

Sequenced material: peripheral blood, taken 28 days after the second AZD1222 dose. The origin of this receptor is an adult who received the AZD1222 COVID-19 vaccine. The J gene is TRBJ2-1, the V gene TRBV5-5; 7 bases fit TRBD2. In DNA form, the CDR3 reads TGTGCCAGCAGCTTGCCCACTAGCGTGAATGAGCAGTTCTTC. Amino acids: CASSLPTSVNEQFF.